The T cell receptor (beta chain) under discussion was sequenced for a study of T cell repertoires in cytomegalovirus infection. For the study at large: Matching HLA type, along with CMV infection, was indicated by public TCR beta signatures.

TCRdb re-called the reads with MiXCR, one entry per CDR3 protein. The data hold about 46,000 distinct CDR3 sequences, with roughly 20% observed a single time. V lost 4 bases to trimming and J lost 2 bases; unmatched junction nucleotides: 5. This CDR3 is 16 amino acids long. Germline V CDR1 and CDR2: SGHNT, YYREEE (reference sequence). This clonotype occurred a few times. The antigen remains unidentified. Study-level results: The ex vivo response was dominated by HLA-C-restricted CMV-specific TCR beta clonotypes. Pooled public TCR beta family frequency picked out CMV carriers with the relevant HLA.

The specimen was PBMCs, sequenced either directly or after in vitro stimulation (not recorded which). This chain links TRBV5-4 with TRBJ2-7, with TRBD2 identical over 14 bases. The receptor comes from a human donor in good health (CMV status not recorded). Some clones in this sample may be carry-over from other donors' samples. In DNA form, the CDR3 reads TGTGCCAGCAGCCCGGGACTAGCGGGAGTTACCTACGAGCAGTACTTC. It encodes CASSPGLAGVTYEQYF.